This T cell receptor (beta chain) was found in a study of T cell repertoires in cytomegalovirus infection. TCRdb used MiXCR to reprocess the reads, holding one entry per CDR3 protein. Found here are some 6,100 distinct CDR3 sequences, about 49% of them singletons; the top ten hold roughly 90%. This clonotype was observed a handful of times. Its antigen remains unidentified. This CDR3 is 14 amino acids long. Study results and caveats: Public TCR beta family frequency separated CMV-and-HLA carriers, including in an independent cohort.

This clonotype originated in a human donor in good health (CMV status not recorded). Some clones in this sample may be carry-over from other donors' samples. The rearrangement uses TRBV26 and TRBJ2-7; the table's D gene call, TRBD2, was not cross checked with the DNA. TRBV26 corresponds to a pseudogene. The specimen sequenced was PBMCs, sequenced either directly or after in vitro stimulation (not recorded which). CDR3 in DNA: TGTGCCAGCACTCCCACCCACCTAGACTACGAGCATTCCTTC. Translation gives CASTPTHLDYEHSF.